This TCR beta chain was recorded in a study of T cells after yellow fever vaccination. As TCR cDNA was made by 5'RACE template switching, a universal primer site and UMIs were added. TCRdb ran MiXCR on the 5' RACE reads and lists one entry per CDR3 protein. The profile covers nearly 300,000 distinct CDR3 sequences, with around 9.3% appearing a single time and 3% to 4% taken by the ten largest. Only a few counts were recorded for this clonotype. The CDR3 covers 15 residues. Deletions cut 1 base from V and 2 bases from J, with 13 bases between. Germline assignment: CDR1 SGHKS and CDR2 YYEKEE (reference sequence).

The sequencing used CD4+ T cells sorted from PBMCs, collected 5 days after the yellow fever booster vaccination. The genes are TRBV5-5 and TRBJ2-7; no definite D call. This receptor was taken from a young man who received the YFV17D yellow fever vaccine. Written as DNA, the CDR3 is TGTGCCAGCAGCTTGCCCGCACTCAACCCCTACGAGCAGTACGTC. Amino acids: CASSLPALNPYEQYV.